This T cell receptor (beta chain) was found in a study of TIL therapy for anti-PD-1-resistant metastatic lung cancer. Time point in this sample: pre-treatment sample, taken before nivolumab and TIL therapy. Germline assignment: CDR1 MNHEY and CDR2 SVGAGI. Trimming removed 6 bases from V and 7 bases from J, with 14 bases in between. CDR3 size: 13 residues. The immunoSEQ assay was v3. Generated by immunoSEQ multiplex PCR, the TCRdb table keeps only in-frame clones and is missing some. The data show about 50,000 clones, 86% seen once. The sequencing here drew on blood, taken at baseline. The receptor was derived from a person aged 25-79 years with non-small cell lung cancer. J is TRBJ2-3 and V is TRBV6-5; D perhaps matches TRBD1 (7 bases). CDR3: CASSPQGGNTQYF. The DNA of the CDR3 is TGTGCCAGCAGCCCCCAGGGGGGAAATACGCAGTATTTT.